The 27 T cell receptor beta chains in this list originate from one sample, sequenced in a study of cytomegalovirus exposure and HLA in healthy donors. TCRdb's table, derived via immunoSEQ multiplex PCR, lists solely in-frame clones and lacks some. The sample includes about 360,000 clones, about nine tenths of them seen just once. Sequenced: PBMCs. These receptors were obtained from a woman younger than 30 in good health and CMV-seronegative.

The chain combines TRBV30 with TRBJ2-3, with 7 bases that match TRBD2. The germline V gene has CDR1 GTSNPN and CDR2 SVGIG (reference sequence). The J segment lost 5 bases and the V segment lost 2 bases, leaving 16 bases of the junction unmatched. The CDR3 totals 17 residues. CDR3 nucleotides: TGTGCCTGGAGTCCCCAGAGACTAGCTGGAGGTATAGATACGCAGTATTTT. Residues: CAWSPQRLAGGIDTQYF.

The chain uses TRBV6-1 and TRBJ2-5, with D tentatively TRBD1 (6 bases). This CDR3 is built from 14 residues. Germline V gene lookup returns CDR1 MNHNS and CDR2 SASEGT. V was clipped by 4 bases and J by 7 bases, with 16 bases between them. The CDR3 loop is CASSARGTGGTQYF. The CDR3 DNA follows: TGTGCCAGCAGTGCCAGGGGAACGGGTGGGACCCAGTACTTC.

The chain couples TRBV29-1 to TRBJ2-7; 8 positions match TRBD2. CDR1 and CDR2 (germline): SQVTM, ANQGSEA. V dropped 4 bases and J dropped 6; count of bases not matched to a gene: 17. The CDR3 loop spans 16 amino acids. CDR3 nucleotide sequence: TGCAGCGTTGTTGGCTGGGCCGGGAGGGCCCCTGGCGAGCAGTACTTC. This gives the protein CSVVGWAGRAPGEQYF.

The table lists this clone with a few counts. V is TRBV27 and J is TRBJ1-5; maybe TRBD1 (5 bases). V lost 2 bases and J lost 7, with 12 bases in between. CDR3 size: 14 residues. Germline assignment: CDR1 MNHEY and CDR2 SMNVEV (reference sequence). The CDR3 DNA reads TGTGCCAGCAGTTTAGGGGCCCATGAGCAGCCCCAGCATTTT. Protein product: CASSLGAHEQPQHF.

The rearrangement joins TRBV4-1 to TRBJ2-1; TRBD2 agrees at 16 bases. The CDR3 is made up of 19 amino acids. Germline-derived CDR1 and CDR2 are MGHRA and YSYEKL. J was trimmed by 5 bases and V by 4 bases; bases with no gene match: 11. CDR3 residues: CASSPRGTSGGELHNEQFF. The CDR3 nucleotides are TGCGCCAGCAGCCCCCGGGGGACTAGCGGGGGGGAATTGCACAATGAGCAGTTCTTC.

V usage is TRBV2 and J usage is TRBJ2-1; 8 bases are a match to TRBD1. This CDR3 contains 15 residues. The germline V gene encodes CDR1 SNHLY and CDR2 FYNNEI. V lost 1 base to trimming and J lost 6 bases; unmatched junction nucleotides: 5. The CDR3 sequence: CASSEGTGRSNEQFF. In nucleotides, the CDR3 is TGTGCCAGCAGTGAAGGGACAGGGCGTAGCAATGAGCAGTTCTTC.

V and J are TRBV15 and TRBJ1-3; 9 nucleotides line up with TRBD1. V shed 5 bases, J shed 0 bases, and the junction held 8 bases outside the gene matches. The CDR3 is 17 residues long. In germline, CDR1 is LNHNV, CDR2 YYDKDF (reference sequence). CDR3 sequence reads: CATSGRTGGSSGNTIYF. CDR3 bases: TGTGCCACCAGCGGAAGAACAGGGGGCAGCTCTGGAAACACCATATATTTT.

The chain is built from TRBV6-1 and TRBJ2-7; 8 bases are a match to TRBD1. The germline V gene encodes CDR1 MNHNS and CDR2 SASEGT. This CDR3 has 15 amino acids. The trim removed 7 bases at V and 5 bases at J, leaving 13 bases unmatched. The DNA of the CDR3 is TGTGCCAGCAATCCCCTCGACAGGGGAGTCAACGAGCAGTACTTC. This sequence encodes CASNPLDRGVNEQYF.

In this sample, this clone turned up once. The chain recombines TRBV6-5 with TRBJ2-2; weak D call: TRBD2 (7 bases). CDR3 length: 15 amino acids. Germline-derived CDR1 and CDR2 are MNHEY and SVGAGI. The V and J ends lost 6 bases and 7 bases respectively, with 18 bases between them. The CDR3 DNA reads TGTGCCAGCAGAGCACAGGGAGGGATAGGCGGGGAGCTGTTTTTT. Translated: CASRAQGGIGGELFF.

This clone showed up just a few times. The chain has TRBV7-9 and TRBJ2-7, with unresolved D. The CDR3 spans 13 residues. Germline V CDR1 and CDR2: SEHNR, FQNEAQ (reference sequence). V lost 2 bases, J lost 2 bases, and 7 bases lay in between. CDR3 region: CASSLSGAYEQYF. The CDR3 DNA sequence: TGTGCCAGCAGCTTATCAGGTGCCTACGAGCAGTACTTC.

The chain links TRBV5-4 to TRBJ1-2, with D unresolved. V was clipped by 0 bases and J by 4 bases, with 13 bases between them. The germline gives CDR1 SGHNT, CDR2 YYREEE (reference sequence). CDR3 length: 15 residues. Here the CDR3 DNA reads TGTGCCAGCAGCTTGGGGTCCACTGAGGTCTATGGCTACACCTTC. It is translated as CASSLGSTEVYGYTF.

Here the CDR3 DNA reads TGTGCCAGTAGTCCCTGGACAGGGGGGAGCAATCAGCCCCAGCATTTT. Translated, it gives CASSPWTGGSNQPQHF. The chain links TRBV19 to TRBJ1-5, with 10 bases aligning to TRBD1. V dropped 5 bases and J dropped 1; count of bases not matched to a gene: 5. Germline CDR1 reads LNHDA; CDR2 reads SQIVND (reference sequence). This CDR3 has 16 residues.

The chain employs TRBV7-2 and TRBJ2-5, with 8 nucleotides matching TRBD1. This CDR3 spans 14 amino acids. Germline CDR1 SGHTA, CDR2 FQGNSA. V shed 2 bases, J shed 4 bases, and the junction held 3 bases outside the gene matches. The CDR3 nucleotides are TGTGCCAGCAGCTTACGACAGGGGAGAGAGACCCAGTACTTC. Its protein product is CASSLRQGRETQYF.

The CDR3 loop is CASRQGANEKLFF. The CDR3 DNA reads TGTGCCAGCAGACAGGGGGCTAATGAAAAACTGTTTTTT. The V and J genes are TRBV2 and TRBJ1-4; 8 nucleotides match TRBD1. The ends lost 6 bases at V and 3 bases at J; junction bases unmatched: 0. Germline-derived CDR1 and CDR2 are SNHLY and FYNNEI. The CDR3 is made up of 13 amino acids.

The chain recombines TRBV2 with TRBJ2-7; 8 bases are shared with TRBD1. The CDR3 length is 12 residues. The V and J ends lost 9 bases and 6 bases, in that order; junction bases with no gene match: 7. Germline lookup yields CDR1 SNHLY and CDR2 FYNNEI. This CDR3 is CASRTGLIEQYF. CDR3 nucleotide sequence: TGTGCCAGTCGGACAGGGTTAATCGAGCAGTACTTC.

The V call is TRBV27, the J call TRBJ2-5; perhaps TRBD2 as D (7 bases). The CDR3 is 15 amino acids. Trimming took 2 bases from V and 5 from J, leaving 15 bases between them. Germline V CDR1 and CDR2: MNHEY, SMNVEV (reference sequence). CDR3 in amino acids: CASSLISGGRETQYF. For the CDR3, the DNA is TGTGCCAGCAGTTTAATTTCGGGGGGCCGGGAGACCCAGTACTTC.

This clone was detected only a few times. V usage is TRBV19 and J usage is TRBJ1-2, with a weak D call TRBD1 (6 bases). The CDR3 has 12 residues. Germline CDR1 reads LNHDA; CDR2 reads SQIVND (reference sequence). Trimming removed 7 bases at V and 7 bases at J, with 13 bases between. CDR3 amino acids: CASTPDRGGYTF. The CDR3 nucleotides read TGTGCCAGTACTCCGGACAGAGGTGGCTACACCTTC.

The rearrangement links TRBV27 to TRBJ2-6; D ambiguous. V was pared by 7 bases and J by 0 bases, with 13 bases between. The CDR3 consists of 16 residues. Germline CDR1 reads MNHEY; CDR2 reads SMNVEV (reference sequence). Here the CDR3 DNA reads TGTGCCAGCACTCTGTTCGGTTCCTCTGGGGCCAACGTCCTGACTTTC. Its protein product is CASTLFGSSGANVLTF.

The V and J genes are TRBV4-1 and TRBJ2-7, with TRBD2 identical over 12 bases. The CDR3 sequence is 17 residues long. V shed 1 base, J shed 7 bases, and the junction held 11 bases outside the gene matches. Germline V CDR1 and CDR2: MGHRA, YSYEKL. CDR3 loop: CASSQAPLAGGLREQYF. CDR3 DNA sequence: TGCGCCAGCAGCCAAGCTCCACTAGCGGGAGGACTTCGGGAGCAGTACTTC.

The V call is TRBV27, the J call TRBJ2-7; the D gene is possibly TRBD2 (6 bases). Trimming cost V 3 bases and J 5 bases, with 17 bases left between them. The CDR3 runs 15 residues. Germline-derived CDR1 and CDR2 are MNHEY and SMNVEV (reference sequence). The CDR3 reads CASSFRSGAPHEQYF. The CDR3, as DNA: TGTGCCAGCAGTTTTCGGTCGGGAGCTCCCCACGAGCAGTACTTC.

This clone was observed a single time. The chain combines TRBV4-1 with TRBJ2-7, with D possibly matching TRBD2 (5 bases). V was pared by 1 base and J by 6 bases, with 7 bases between. CDR1 MGHRA and CDR2 YSYEKL come from the germline V gene. The CDR3 covers 12 residues. CDR3 amino acids: CASSQAGVEQYF. The CDR3 region has the DNA TGCGCCAGCAGCCAAGCCGGGGTCGAGCAGTACTTC.

The CDR3 nucleotides read TGTGCCATCAGTGAAGGCGGGAGGGCCACTGGGGCCAACGTCCTGACTTTC. This translates into CAISEGGRATGANVLTF. J is TRBJ2-6 and V is TRBV10-3, with TRBD2 identical over 9 bases. The CDR3 is 17 amino acids. CDR1 and CDR2 from the germline V gene are ENHRY and SYGVKD. Trimming took 3 bases from V and 2 from J; bases not matched to a gene: 5.

The chain recombines TRBV25-1 with TRBJ2-3, with 8 bases matching TRBD1. Germline values: CDR1 MGHDK, CDR2 SYGVNS. V lost 5 bases and J lost 6; bases outside the gene matches: 10. This CDR3 is 15 amino acids long. CDR3 region: CASSLPRTGSDTQYF. The CDR3 region has the DNA TGTGCCAGCAGTCTTCCGAGGACAGGGTCGGATACGCAGTATTTT.

The chain uses TRBV15 and TRBJ1-6; 8 bases are shared with TRBD1. V dropped 1 base and J dropped 0; count of bases not matched to a gene: 2. The CDR3 contains 17 residues. Germline CDR1 is LNHNV and CDR2 is YYDKDF (reference sequence). CDR3: CATSRGTGSSYNSPLHF. DNA of the CDR3: TGTGCCACCAGCAGAGGGACAGGGAGCTCCTATAATTCACCCCTCCACTTT.

The rearrangement uses TRBV2 and TRBJ2-7; TRBD1 might be the D (6 bases). Germline CDR1 SNHLY, CDR2 FYNNEI. The V end was cut by 0 bases, the J end by 2 bases, with 11 bases between. The CDR3 is 15 residues long. This CDR3 is CASSEATGRAYEQYF. In DNA form, the CDR3 reads TGTGCCAGCAGTGAAGCGACAGGAAGGGCCTACGAGCAGTACTTC.

The rearrangement joins TRBV11-2 to TRBJ2-3; D not resolved. The CDR3 contains 14 residues. V was shortened by 3 bases and J by 6 bases, with 13 bases between the two germline ends. Germline CDR1 SGHAT, CDR2 FQNNGV. CDR3 DNA sequence: TGTGCCAGCAGCTTGCAAGAGGCGCAGGATACGCAGTATTTT. Its translation: CASSLQEAQDTQYF.

V usage is TRBV28 and J usage is TRBJ2-3, with TRBD2 identical over 14 bases. V lost 5 bases to trimming and J lost 2 bases; unmatched junction nucleotides: 9. The CDR3 totals 18 residues. CDR1 and CDR2 (germline): MDHEN, SYDVKM. In DNA form, the CDR3 reads TGTGCCAGCAGTCCTCGACTAGCGGGGGGGCCCGACACAGATACGCAGTATTTT. This translates into CASSPRLAGGPDTDTQYF.